The 17 T cell receptor beta chains below all came from one sample that was sequenced in a study of human thymus T cells. Thymic material originated from resections removed in the course of corrective heart surgery. Profiling relied on immunoSEQ multiplex PCR, and the TCRdb table lists in-frame clones only, not all of them. The table includes approximately 70,000 clones, around 95% detected once. Sequencing used thymus tissue. These receptor sequences come from a girl in the first two years of life with a congenital heart defect but otherwise immunologically healthy.

J is TRBJ2-7 and V is TRBV14; 8 positions agree with TRBD2. J lost 1 base, V lost 3 bases, and 8 bases had no gene match. Per the germline V gene, CDR1 is SGHDN and CDR2 is FVKESK. The CDR3 is 16 residues long. CDR3 DNA sequence: TGTGCCAGCAGCCAGGGAGAGGGGACTAGATCCTACGAGCAGTACTTC. This codes for CASSQGEGTRSYEQYF. The entire variable domain, with the rest obtained from reference TRBV14 and TRBJ2-7, is as follows: EAGVTQFPSHSVIEKGQTVTLRCDPISGHDNLYWYRRVMGKEIKFLLHFVKESKQDESGMPNNRFLAERTGGTYSTLKVQPAELEDSGVYFCASSQGEGTRSYEQYFGPGTRLTVT.

The V gene is TRBV4-1, the J gene TRBJ2-5; 10 positions agree with TRBD1. The ends lost 4 bases at V and 4 bases at J; junction bases unmatched: 6. Germline-derived CDR1 and CDR2 are MGHRA and YSYEKL. The CDR3 spans 15 residues. This CDR3 is CASSPGTGVIETQYF. CDR3 bases: TGCGCCAGCAGCCCCGGGACAGGGGTTATAGAGACCCAGTACTTC.

The V and J genes are TRBV6-5 and TRBJ2-1; D is unclear. Between the trimmed V and J ends, which lost 0 bases and 3 bases, there was a span of 12 bases. This CDR3 region has 16 residues. Germline CDR1 is MNHEY and CDR2 is SVGAGI. The CDR3 DNA sequence: TGTGCCAGCAGTTACTCACGGACGGACCTCTACAATGAGCAGTTCTTC. It translates to CASSYSRTDLYNEQFF.

This chain links TRBV5-1 with TRBJ2-5; 11 positions agree with TRBD2. Germline CDR1 is SGHRS and CDR2 is YFSETQ. V lost 4 bases, J lost 2 bases, and 10 bases stayed unmatched. This CDR3 is 17 amino acids long. CDR3 amino acids: CASSPHPTSGAQETQYF. The CDR3 DNA reads TGCGCCAGCAGCCCCCACCCGACTAGCGGGGCTCAAGAGACCCAGTACTTC.

CDR3 sequence: CASSLPGENTEAFF. Here the CDR3 DNA reads TGTGCCAGCAGCTTACCGGGGGAGAACACTGAAGCTTTCTTT. The rearrangement joins TRBV11-2 to TRBJ1-1, with a possible D match to TRBD1 (5 bases). In germline, CDR1 is SGHAT, CDR2 FQNNGV. The CDR3 contains 14 residues. Trimming left V 2 bases short and J 1 base short, with 8 bases between. The variable domain in full, with the rest retrieved from reference TRBV11-2 and TRBJ1-1, is EAGVAQSPRYKIIEKRQSVAFWCNPISGHATLYWYQQILGQGPKLLIQFQNNGVVDDSQLPKDRFSAERLKGVDSTLKIQPAKLEDSAVYLCASSLPGENTEAFFGQGTRLTVV.

The chain recombines TRBV4-1 with TRBJ2-6, with 7 bases identical to TRBD1. The CDR3 is made up of 19 amino acids. Trimming cost V 0 bases and J 1 base; bases outside gene matches: 9. CDR1 and CDR2 from the germline V gene are MGHRA and YSYEKL. CDR3 in amino acids: CASSQDKTGVGSGANVLTF. The CDR3 DNA is TGCGCCAGCAGCCAAGATAAAACAGGGGTAGGGTCTGGGGCCAACGTCCTGACTTTC.

The count of this clone is one. The rearrangement joins TRBV4-2 to TRBJ1-2; the D gene is possibly TRBD1 (5 bases). Germline CDR1 reads LGHNA; CDR2 reads YNFKEQ. The ends were cut back, 1 base at V and 3 bases at J, with 12 bases in the middle. The CDR3 sequence is 15 residues long. CDR3 nucleotides: TGTGCCAGCAGCCAAGTGTACGGGACCTACTATGGCTACACCTTC. It is translated as CASSQVYGTYYGYTF.

The chain employs TRBV6-4 and TRBJ1-5; D remains unclear. V lost 8 bases, J lost 1 base, and 12 bases lay in between. This CDR3 spans 14 amino acids. CDR1 and CDR2 (germline): MRHNA, SNTAGT. The CDR3 loop reads CASLGRSSNQPQHF. The CDR3 DNA sequence: TGTGCCAGCCTGGGTCGTTCCAGCAATCAGCCCCAGCATTTT.

This clone was seen just once. The chain links TRBV12-5 to TRBJ1-1; maybe TRBD1 (5 bases). The CDR3 sequence is 14 residues long. V gave up 6 bases and J gave up 0 bases, with 11 bases separating them. Germline CDR1 is LGHNT and CDR2 is FRNRAP. The CDR3 DNA follows: TGTGCTAGTGGCCTCAGGGATCTGAACACTGAAGCTTTCTTT. Protein product: CASGLRDLNTEAFF.

The chain employs TRBV9 and TRBJ2-3; tentatively, D is TRBD2 (5 bases). The V gene lost 3 bases and the J gene lost 3 bases, with 11 bases spanning the gap. The length of the CDR3 is 14 residues. The V gene's germline CDR1 is SGDLS and CDR2 YYNGEE. This CDR3 reads CASSGQAVTDTQYF. The CDR3 DNA is TGTGCCAGCAGCGGACAAGCGGTTACAGATACGCAGTATTTT.

The J gene is TRBJ1-4, the V gene TRBV6-6; D gene uncertain. Germline V gene sequence: CDR1 MNHNY, CDR2 SVGAGI (reference sequence). Trimming took 5 bases from V and 4 from J, leaving 5 bases between them. The CDR3 has 12 residues. The CDR3 bases are TGTGCCAGCAGTGACGATAATGAAAAACTGTTTTTT. It translates to CASSDDNEKLFF.

The chain links TRBV19 to TRBJ2-1, with D uncertain. This CDR3 region has 11 residues. Germline lookup yields CDR1 LNHDA and CDR2 SQIVND (reference sequence). V gave up 6 bases and J gave up 6 bases, with 6 bases separating them. CDR3 amino acids: CASSAFNEQFF. CDR3 bases: TGTGCCAGTAGCGCCTTCAATGAGCAGTTCTTC.

The V call is TRBV5-1, the J call TRBJ2-3; 7 bases are a match to TRBD2. The V gene end was trimmed by 0 bases and the J gene end by 6 bases; junction bases not matched to a gene: 13. The CDR3 runs 17 residues. Germline CDR1 and CDR2: SGHRS and YFSETQ. The CDR3 loop reads CASSLVGSSGHMDTQYF. CDR3 nucleotides: TGCGCCAGCAGCTTGGTAGGCTCTAGCGGTCATATGGATACGCAGTATTTT.

The V call is TRBV18, the J call TRBJ2-1; 7 positions agree with TRBD1. CDR3 size: 16 residues. Germline values: CDR1 KGHSH, CDR2 LQKENI. Trimming cost V 2 bases and J 6 bases; bases outside gene matches: 10. In DNA form, the CDR3 reads TGTGCCAGCTCACCAACCGGGACAGAGAACACCAATGAGCAGTTCTTC. It is translated as CASSPTGTENTNEQFF.

The chain couples TRBV28 to TRBJ2-1, with D unresolved. V lost 10 bases and J 0 bases, leaving 13 bases between the germline ends. From germline, CDR1 is MDHEN and CDR2 SYDVKM. CDR3 length: 14 residues. The CDR3 nucleotides read TGTGCCACACGCGTCAATTTCTCCTACAATGAGCAGTTCTTC. This codes for CATRVNFSYNEQFF.

The gene calls are TRBV12-2 and TRBJ2-1; TRBD2, as called in the table, went unchecked against the DNA. TRBV12-2 is an annotated pseudogene. The length of the CDR3 is 18 residues. CDR3 nucleotide sequence: TGTGCAAGTCGCCTCCCCGGGACTAGCAGGGTTATTAGCAATGAGCAGTTCTTC. Residues: CASRLPGTSRVISNEQFF.

This clone was observed a few times. The chain uses TRBV19 and TRBJ1-1, with a possible D match to TRBD1 (6 bases). The CDR3 has 13 residues. Germline V gene data show CDR1 as LNHDA and CDR2 as SQIVND (reference sequence). Trimming cost V 4 bases and J 5 bases, with 11 bases left between them. The CDR3 sequence is CASSKQGWTEAFF. The CDR3 nucleotides are TGTGCCAGTAGTAAACAGGGTTGGACTGAAGCTTTCTTT.